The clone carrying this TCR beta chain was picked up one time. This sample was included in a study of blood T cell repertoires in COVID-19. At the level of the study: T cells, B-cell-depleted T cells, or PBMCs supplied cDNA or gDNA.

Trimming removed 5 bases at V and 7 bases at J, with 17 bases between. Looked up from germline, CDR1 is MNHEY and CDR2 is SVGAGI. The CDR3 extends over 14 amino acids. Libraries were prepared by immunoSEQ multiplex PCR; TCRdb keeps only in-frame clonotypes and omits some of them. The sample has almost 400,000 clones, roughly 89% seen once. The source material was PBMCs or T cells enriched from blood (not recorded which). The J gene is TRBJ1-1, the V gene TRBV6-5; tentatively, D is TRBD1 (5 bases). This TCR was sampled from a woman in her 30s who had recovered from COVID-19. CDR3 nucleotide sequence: TGTGCCAGCAGTCGACGGACACTCTCCTTTGAAGCTTTCTTT. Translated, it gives CASSRRTLSFEAFF.